This T cell receptor (beta chain) is drawn from a study of PD-L1 blockade in urothelial cancer (dated by TCRdb to the late 2010s). Background on the whole study: All patients started therapy around 2014 and received atezolizumab 1,200 mg intravenously every 3 weeks. An ECOG performance status of 0 or 1 was recorded for the patients, and 0 to 3 prior chemotherapy regimens had been received by the patients. In the same patients, whole exome sequencing and RNA sequencing of pretreatment tumors were performed in addition to TCR sequencing. Pretreatment tumor samples and matched peripheral blood, collected serially before and after atezolizumab treatment, underwent TCR sequencing. Blood samples gave median yields of approximately 130,000 T cells and 80,000 or so unique TCRs, along with a median clonality of about 0.084. Some 30 patients had pretreatment blood TCR-seq, 24 had at least one posttreatment blood collection, and 24 had tumor TCR-seq. The study, an exploratory multi-omic analysis, examined somatic, immune and clinical correlates of response to PD-L1 blockade with atezolizumab in urothelial cancer. Blood samples were analyzed at two time points: 3 weeks after treatment start (second dose) and 6 weeks after treatment start. Durable clinical benefit was achieved by nine patients and was not achieved by 20 patients. About 85% of the 29 patients were males with bladder-origin urothelial cancer, and about 65% of the roughly 30 reported a prior smoking history. Durable clinical benefit was defined as progression-free survival longer than 6 months, and TCR features were also tested against progression-free and overall survival. Study-wide findings and limitations: Improved progression-free and overall survival was associated with having pretreatment peripheral blood TCR clonality below the median. Because the sample size was small (n = 29) and many of the analyses were exploratory, the results are meant to be hypothesis-generating. Patients with durable benefit showed greater expansion of tumor-associated TCR clones in peripheral blood 3 weeks after starting treatment (n ≈ 20, p = 0.022).

To estimate absolute template abundance from read counts, synthetic TCR analog templates were spiked into each PCR. The immunoSEQ assay was used to amplify TCRbeta CDR3 regions from genomic DNA with bias-controlled V and J gene primers. Sequencing of rearranged TCRbeta segments was performed at approximately 20X coverage. In the paper's pipeline: Clustering was used to correct sequencing errors, and CDR3s were annotated against IMGT so that V, D and J genes could be assigned. Only productive TCRbeta rearrangements were used in downstream analyses, excluding out-of-frame or stop-codon sequences. Clonality was calculated as one minus the Shannon entropy normalized by the log of the number of unique productive sequences. Fisher's exact test with Benjamini-Hochberg correction, at a threshold of adjusted p below 0.01, was used to find clones that differed between time points or between blood and tumor. TCRdb mirrors the immuneACCESS table, restricted to in-frame sequences. Some clones are absent from its copies; in checked studies, under half trace to an unresolved V gene, and the reason for the others is unknown. The V and J calls and the clone size are those of that table, but D and trimming were determined from the DNA. The sample table records 30,000 to 35,000 clones; over 70% of these occur just once. 15% to 19% of the sample is in the top ten clones.

V and J are trimmed by 1 base and 6 bases, and the gene matches miss 8 bases of the junction. The CDR3 sequence holds 17 residues, the cysteine and phenylalanine included. Of the read, only the CDR3 DNA is kept; its 51 bases are in frame from base 1. According to the germline V gene, CDR1 reads MNHNS and CDR2 reads SASEGT. The intended sense of this specimen's time point label: pretreatment peripheral blood. The cohort included roughly 30 patients with locally advanced or metastatic urothelial carcinoma who were treated at Memorial Sloan Kettering on a trial protocol. Peripheral blood mononuclear cells were collected from each patient pretreatment and during treatment, giving between 1 and 8 total time points per patient. The Qiagen DNeasy Blood extraction kit was used to purify genomic DNA from total PBMCs and tumor samples. Collected pretreatment and during treatment, PBMCs were isolated and stored as previously described.

In regard to this clone: Its antigen remains undetermined. No qualities accompany the bases; no much larger clone lies one base away.

The chain is encoded by TRBV6-1 joined to TRBJ1-5; 11 nucleotides in the junction match TRBD1. This TCR was recovered from a man between 60 and 75 years old with urothelial cancer. The sample was PBMCs, taken around atezolizumab (anti-PD-L1) treatment. The base sequence is TGTGCCAGCAGTGAAGGCTATGGACAGGGGGCAGGTCAGCCCCAGCATTTT. Its protein is CASSEGYGQGAGQPQHF.